This TCR beta chain was recovered during a study of multiple sclerosis patients with progressive multifocal leukoencephalopathy. Time point in this sample: before natalizumab initiation. Before the first natalizumab infusion, T0 blood samples were taken. The CDR3 extends over 11 amino acids. CDR1 DFQATT and CDR2 SNEGSKA come from the germline V gene (reference sequence). In regard to this clone: Mismatch with germline at one junction end may stem from a read error.

The repertoire was sequenced with immunoSEQ multiplex PCR; TCRdb's copy has only in-frame clones and lacks some. The data contain about 32,000 clones, about 91% of them singletons. The V and J genes are TRBV20-1 and TRBJ1-2; D not certain. The sample consisted of PBMCs. This TCR was recovered from a man in his thirties or forties with multiple sclerosis. CDR3 in amino acids: CSARQYNGCTF. DNA of the CDR3: TGCAGTGCTAGACAGTATAATGGCTGCACCTTC.